Presented here are 5 T cell receptor beta chains from one specimen sequenced in a study of shared clonotypes between healthy human individuals. Using immunoSEQ multiplex PCR, the repertoire was profiled, and TCRdb retains in-frame clones only, with some absent. The sample has around 2.5 million clones; 90% to 95% are singletons. The sequenced material came from naive CD4+ T cells from PBMCs. The subset here: CD45RA+ positively selected. The receptors derive from a man younger than 30 in good health. Some clones in this sample may be carry-over from other donors' samples.

The chain joins TRBV27 to TRBJ2-7, with D tentatively TRBD1 (6 bases). The CDR3 loop spans 15 amino acids. V was pared by 6 bases and J by 0 bases, with 15 bases between. Per germline, CDR1 MNHEY and CDR2 SMNVEV (reference sequence). In DNA form, the CDR3 reads TGTGCCAGCAGATCTAAGACAGGTAGCTCCTACGAGCAGTACTTC. It yields the protein CASRSKTGSSYEQYF.

The J gene is TRBJ2-7, the V gene TRBV7-3; tentatively, D is TRBD2 (5 bases). The V end lost 5 bases, the J end lost 0 bases, and 14 bases lay between the germline ends. Per germline, CDR1 SGHTA and CDR2 FQGTGA. The CDR3 totals 15 residues. The CDR3 reads CASSRGAAGSYEQYF. DNA for the CDR3: TGTGCCAGCAGCCGCGGAGCGGCCGGCTCCTACGAGCAGTACTTC.

The chain links TRBV27 to TRBJ2-7, with 9 bases matching TRBD1. CDR1 is MNHEY and CDR2 is SMNVEV in the germline V gene (reference sequence). The CDR3 length is 15 residues. V was pared by 7 bases and J by 3 bases, with 10 bases of the junction left unmatched. This CDR3 reads CASTLGTGPFYEQYF. The CDR3 DNA reads as TGTGCCAGCACCCTGGGGACAGGGCCGTTCTACGAGCAGTACTTC.

This chain uses TRBV6-4 with TRBJ2-1; no clear D. This CDR3 has 15 amino acids. V was trimmed by 6 bases and J by 0 bases, leaving 12 bases between them. Germline CDR1 and CDR2: MRHNA and SNTAGT. CDR3: CASSTTSSSYNEQFF. CDR3 nucleotide sequence: TGTGCCAGCAGCACGACATCGAGCTCCTACAATGAGCAGTTCTTC.

The chain recombines TRBV7-7 with TRBJ2-1, with TRBD2 matching over 13 bases. The V gene end was trimmed by 3 bases and the J gene end by 2 bases; junction bases not matched to a gene: 4. The CDR3 has 17 residues. Germline V gene sequence: CDR1 SSHAT, CDR2 FNYEAQ (reference sequence). The DNA of the CDR3 is TGTGCCAGCAGCTTGGGGACTAGCGGGGCTACCTACAATGAGCAGTTCTTC. Residues: CASSLGTSGATYNEQFF.